The clone carrying this T cell receptor beta chain was detected only a few times. Its antigen is as yet unknown. This entry belongs to a study of a mutant IDH1 vaccine in newly diagnosed glioma. Study in general: Previous care, which was radiotherapy, temozolomide, or both, most often involved both.

Study findings and constraints: A vaccine-induced immune response developed in about 94% of the patients. The authors found pseudoprogression apparently unrelated to changes in top peripheral T cell clonotypes.

Assay used: immunoSEQ multiplex PCR; TCRdb lists only in-frame clones, some missing. This table has tens of thousands of clones, around 74% appearing once. This sample's time point: week 35, safety follow-up. What each vaccine dose contained was 300 ug of mutant IDH1 20-mer peptide, accompanied by topical imiquimod. Tumors from donors were new WHO grade 3 or 4 IDH1-mutant astrocytomas with ATRX loss. The CDR3 runs to 15 residues. The germline gives CDR1 MGHRA, CDR2 YSYEKL. The ends were cut back, 1 base at V and 1 base at J, with 10 bases in the middle. Sequenced material: PBMCs, taken from a glioma patient whose treatment included an IDH1 peptide vaccine. The rearrangement links TRBV4-1 to TRBJ1-1; no clear D gene. The receptor comes from a man in his forties or fifties with glioma. The CDR3 nucleotides are TGCGCCAGCAGCCAAGCGGGCGGCAAGAACACTGAAGCTTTCTTT. It encodes CASSQAGGKNTEAFF.